Listed below are T cell receptor beta chains from one sample, sequenced in a study of metastatic and nonmetastatic thyroid tumors. Using MiXCR, TCRdb re-called clones from the PCR reads. The table lists fewer than 30,000 clones, around 15% of them singletons. Sequenced material: blood. The receptors come from a female donor with papillary thyroid cancer or a benign thyroid nodule (not recorded which). Some clones in this sample may be carry-over from other donors' samples. CDR3s include the opening cysteine and the closing phenylalanine or tryptophan. The order of the fields is clone size, D gene, V gene, J gene, CDR3 DNA, CDR3 protein. The D gene is left open where the match is weak. The size of a clone is reported for some rows only, either as once, few or many, or as a class for expanded clones.

clone size: NA
D gene: NA
V gene: TRBV6-1
J gene: TRBJ1-1
CDR3 DNA: TGTGCCAGCAGGCCCTACGGACAGAACACTGAAGCTTTCTTT
CDR3 protein: CASRPYGQNTEAFF

clone size: many
D gene: TRBD1
V gene: TRBV11-2
J gene: TRBJ2-1
CDR3 DNA: TGTGCCAGCAGCTTAGATTTGCGTCAGGGGGCGGGTAATGAGCAGTTCTTC
CDR3 protein: CASSLDLRQGAGNEQFF

clone size: medium-sized
D gene: NA
V gene: TRBV6-1
J gene: TRBJ1-5
CDR3 DNA: TGTGCCAGCACCCTAACAAGGGATCAGCCCCAGCATTTT
CDR3 protein: CASTLTRDQPQHF

clone size: many
D gene: NA
V gene: TRBV5-6
J gene: TRBJ2-1
CDR3 DNA: TGTGCCAGCAGCACGGTCAACAATGAGCAGTTCTTC
CDR3 protein: CASSTVNNEQFF

clone size: NA
D gene: NA
V gene: TRBV6-2/TRBV6-3
J gene: TRBJ1-2
CDR3 DNA: TGTGCCAGCACTCCCTCTGGCCTATACTACTATGGCTACACCTTC
CDR3 protein: CASTPSGLYYYGYTF

clone size: few
D gene: NA
V gene: TRBV6-1
J gene: TRBJ2-3
CDR3 DNA: TGTGCCAGCACCTCCGACAGAGGTAGTTCATATTTT
CDR3 protein: CASTSDRGSSYF

clone size: few
D gene: TRBD2
V gene: TRBV12-3/TRBV12-4
J gene: TRBJ2-5
CDR3 DNA: TGTGCCAGCAGCTTGAGCGGGGCAGAGACCCAGTACTTC
CDR3 protein: CASSLSGAETQYF

clone size: many
D gene: NA
V gene: TRBV25-1
J gene: TRBJ1-3
CDR3 DNA: TGTGCCAGCAGTCCACGGGGGCGAAACACCATATATTTT
CDR3 protein: CASSPRGRNTIYF

clone size: NA
D gene: NA
V gene: TRBV5-1
J gene: TRBJ2-7
CDR3 DNA: TGCGCCAGCAGCTTGATGGACGAGCAGTACTTC
CDR3 protein: CASSLMDEQYF

clone size: NA
D gene: NA
V gene: TRBV11-2
J gene: TRBJ2-2
CDR3 DNA: TGTGCCAGCAGCCCTGTCTGGGGGGGGGCCGTGTGCGGGGAGCTGTTTTTT
CDR3 protein: CASSPVWGGAVCGELFF

clone size: NA
D gene: NA
V gene: TRBV7-8
J gene: TRBJ1-5
CDR3 DNA: TGTGCCAGCAGGGAAGGACAGCAAGGTTACAATCAGCTCCAGCATTTT
CDR3 protein: CASREGQQGYNQLQHF

clone size: NA
D gene: NA
V gene: TRBV6-1
J gene: TRBJ1-1
CDR3 DNA: TGTGCCAGCAGTGAATGGGCTGAAGCTTTCTTT
CDR3 protein: CASSEWAEAFF

clone size: few
D gene: TRBD1
V gene: TRBV2
J gene: TRBJ1-1
CDR3 DNA: TGTGCCAGCCGAAGACAGGGAACGCCTGAAGCTTTCTTT
CDR3 protein: CASRRQGTPEAFF

clone size: NA
D gene: NA
V gene: TRBV12-3/TRBV12-4
J gene: TRBJ2-7
CDR3 DNA: TGTGCCAGCAGTTTAGAGGGGAGTTACGAGCAGTACTTC
CDR3 protein: CASSLEGSYEQYF

clone size: many
D gene: NA
V gene: TRBV11-2
J gene: TRBJ2-5
CDR3 DNA: TGTGCCAGCAGCCCTGGGATAGACGGGCACCAAGAGACCCAGTACTTC
CDR3 protein: CASSPGIDGHQETQYF

clone size: many
D gene: NA
V gene: TRBV10-3
J gene: TRBJ1-5
CDR3 DNA: TGTGCCATCAGTGAGTCAGGCGGATCTAGCAATCAGCCCCAGCATTTT
CDR3 protein: CAISESGGSSNQPQHF

clone size: NA
D gene: TRBD1
V gene: TRBV2
J gene: TRBJ2-7
CDR3 DNA: TGTGCCAGCAGCTCACGGGACAGGTTTTGGGTTTTC
CDR3 protein: CASSSRDRFWVF

clone size: medium-sized
D gene: NA
V gene: TRBV6-1
J gene: TRBJ1-3
CDR3 DNA: TGTGCCAGCAGGCCCCCCGTAGAGGCTGGGAACACCATATATTTT
CDR3 protein: CASRPPVEAGNTIYF

clone size: many
D gene: TRBD1
V gene: TRBV15
J gene: TRBJ1-5
CDR3 DNA: TGTGCCACCAGCAGAGAGGGACAGGGGGTGTTCAATCAGCCCCAGCATTTT
CDR3 protein: CATSREGQGVFNQPQHF

clone size: NA
D gene: NA
V gene: TRBV6-2/TRBV6-3
J gene: TRBJ2-3
CDR3 DNA: TGTGCCACGATCGTGAGCACATATACGCAGTATTTT
CDR3 protein: CATIVSTYTQYF

clone size: many
D gene: TRBD1
V gene: TRBV3-1
J gene: TRBJ1-1
CDR3 DNA: TGTGCCAGCAGCCGAAGGGACAGGGCGAACACTGAAGCTTTCTTT
CDR3 protein: CASSRRDRANTEAFF

clone size: medium-sized
D gene: TRBD1
V gene: TRBV28
J gene: TRBJ1-6
CDR3 DNA: TGTGCCAGCAGTTCAGGGGGAGGGTCCTATAATTCACCCCTCCACTTT
CDR3 protein: CASSSGGGSYNSPLHF

clone size: many
D gene: NA
V gene: TRBV4-1
J gene: TRBJ2-3
CDR3 DNA: TGCGCCAGCAGCCAAGGACGGGCCCCAGCACCAGATACGCAGTATTTT
CDR3 protein: CASSQGRAPAPDTQYF

clone size: many
D gene: TRBD2
V gene: TRBV27
J gene: TRBJ2-5
CDR3 DNA: TGTGCCAGCAGTTTGTCCCGGGGGGGGGGGAAAGAGACCCAGTACTTC
CDR3 protein: CASSLSRGGGKETQYF

clone size: many
D gene: TRBD1
V gene: TRBV28
J gene: TRBJ1-2
CDR3 DNA: TGTGCCAGCAGCTTCCGGGACAGGGTTGGCTACACCTTC
CDR3 protein: CASSFRDRVGYTF

clone size: many
D gene: TRBD2
V gene: TRBV18
J gene: TRBJ2-5
CDR3 DNA: TGTGCCAGCTCACCACCACGCGGGGGAGAGACCCAGTACTTC
CDR3 protein: CASSPPRGGETQYF

clone size: NA
D gene: NA
V gene: TRBV5-1
J gene: TRBJ2-1
CDR3 DNA: TGCGCCAGCAGCTTGTTGAAGCGGTTGGAGGGCCTATGGGATGAGCAGTTCTTC
CDR3 protein: CASSLLKRLEGLWDEQFF

clone size: medium-sized
D gene: TRBD2
V gene: TRBV12-3/TRBV12-4
J gene: TRBJ2-7
CDR3 DNA: TGTGCCAGCAGTTGGGGGGGGGCCTACGAGCAGTACTTC
CDR3 protein: CASSWGGAYEQYF

clone size: NA
D gene: NA
V gene: TRBV28
J gene: TRBJ2-1
CDR3 DNA: TGTGCCAGCAGTTTAGAATTGGGTGGGAATGAGCAGTTCTTC
CDR3 protein: CASSLELGGNEQFF

clone size: many
D gene: TRBD1
V gene: TRBV6-1
J gene: TRBJ1-2
CDR3 DNA: TGTGCCAGCAGGCCGACAGGGACCAACTATGGCTACACCTTC
CDR3 protein: CASRPTGTNYGYTF

clone size: NA
D gene: NA
V gene: TRBV9
J gene: TRBJ1-1
CDR3 DNA: TGTGCCAGCAGCGTAGGAGAGGGGGAAGCTTTCTTT
CDR3 protein: CASSVGEGEAFF

clone size: medium-sized
D gene: TRBD1
V gene: TRBV6-1
J gene: TRBJ1-5
CDR3 DNA: TGTGCCAGCACGGAATGGGGCACAGGGGGGGGGCCCCAGCATTTT
CDR3 protein: CASTEWGTGGGPQHF

clone size: NA
D gene: NA
V gene: TRBV9
J gene: TRBJ2-3
CDR3 DNA: TGTGCCAGCAGCGCTCAGGGTCTCACAGATACGCAGTATTTT
CDR3 protein: CASSAQGLTDTQYF